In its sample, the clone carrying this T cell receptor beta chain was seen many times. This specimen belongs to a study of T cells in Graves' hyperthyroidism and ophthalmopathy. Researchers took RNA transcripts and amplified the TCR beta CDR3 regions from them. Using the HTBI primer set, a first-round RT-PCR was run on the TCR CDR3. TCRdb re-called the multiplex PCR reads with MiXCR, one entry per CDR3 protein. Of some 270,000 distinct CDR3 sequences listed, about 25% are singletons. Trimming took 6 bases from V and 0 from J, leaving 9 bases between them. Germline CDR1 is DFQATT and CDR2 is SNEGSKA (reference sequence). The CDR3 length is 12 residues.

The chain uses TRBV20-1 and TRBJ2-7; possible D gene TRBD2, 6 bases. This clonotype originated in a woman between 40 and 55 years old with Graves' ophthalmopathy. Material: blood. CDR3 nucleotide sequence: TGCAGTGCGGCGGGACTCTCCTACGAGCAGTACTTC. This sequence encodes CSAAGLSYEQYF.